These 17 T cell receptor beta chains originate from one sample sequenced in a study of OX40 agonist ivuxolimab in advanced cancers. TCRdb's table, derived via immunoSEQ multiplex PCR, lists solely in-frame clones and lacks some. The data hold 67,000 or so clones, with just over 85% observed a single time. Sequenced here: CD4+ or CD8+ T cells sorted from blood, sampled in a trial of the OX40 agonist ivuxolimab. The receptors derive from an adult with an advanced solid tumor such as melanoma, head and neck, liver or kidney cancer.

The rearrangement uses TRBV15 and TRBJ2-3; 8 nucleotides match TRBD2. V lost 3 bases and J lost 4; bases outside the gene matches: 9. Germline V gene data show CDR1 as LNHNV and CDR2 as YYDKDF (reference sequence). This CDR3 is 16 amino acids long. The CDR3 region is CATSSRGSGESDTQYF. CDR3 coding DNA: TGTGCCACCAGCAGCAGGGGTAGCGGGGAATCAGATACGCAGTATTTT. Drawing the rest from reference TRBV15 and TRBJ2-3, the complete variable domain is DAMVIQNPRYQVTQFGKPVTLSCSQTLNHNVMYWYQQKSSQAPKLLFHYYDKDFNNEADTPDNFQSRRPNTSFCFLDIRSPGLGDTAMYLCATSSRGSGESDTQYFGPGTRLTVL.

The chain carries TRBV7-9 and TRBJ1-1; D gene unclear. This CDR3 comprises 15 residues. Germline V gene data show CDR1 as SEHNR and CDR2 as FQNEAQ (reference sequence). Trimming took 1 base from V and 6 from J, leaving 15 bases between them. Here the CDR3 DNA reads TGTGCCAGCAGCTTAGTCAGAGGACCGGTGGCTGAAGCTTTCTTT. Its translation is CASSLVRGPVAEAFF.

The rearrangement joins TRBV6-1 to TRBJ1-6, with 8 bases lining up with TRBD1. The CDR3 covers 14 residues. Germline V CDR1 and CDR2: MNHNS, SASEGT. V trimming: 7 bases; J trimming: 9 bases; junction bases outside the gene matches: 8. This chain's CDR3 is CASTPDRVGSPLHF. In DNA form, the CDR3 reads TGTGCCAGCACCCCGGACAGGGTGGGTTCACCCCTCCACTTT.

The chain carries TRBV5-1 and TRBJ1-2, with 7 bases lining up with TRBD1. Germline loops: CDR1 SGHRS, CDR2 YFSETQ. This CDR3 region has 15 residues. V lost 1 base to trimming and J lost 4 bases; unmatched junction nucleotides: 7. CDR3 region: CASSLTLRDSYGYTF. The CDR3 bases are TGCGCCAGCAGCTTGACTCTCCGGGACAGCTATGGCTACACCTTC.

The J gene is TRBJ1-5, the V gene TRBV6-5; the match to TRBD1 covers 7 bases. V was clipped by 6 bases and J by 2 bases; unmatched bases: 4. The CDR3 totals 14 residues. From germline, CDR1 is MNHEY and CDR2 SVGAGI. The CDR3 here is CASSPGGGNQPQHF. For the CDR3, the DNA is TGTGCCAGCAGCCCAGGGGGTGGCAATCAGCCCCAGCATTTT.

The rearrangement links TRBV7-7 to TRBJ2-1; D is ambiguous. The CDR3 covers 15 residues. The germline gives CDR1 SSHAT, CDR2 FNYEAQ (reference sequence). V was clipped by 5 bases and J by 4 bases, with 15 bases between them. DNA of the CDR3: TGTGCCAGCAGCCCTGTTTCAGGTTCTTACAATGAGCAGTTCTTC. Protein: CASSPVSGSYNEQFF.

This chain uses TRBV27 with TRBJ2-7; the D call may be TRBD1 or TRBD2 (5 bases each). Germline V gene data show CDR1 as MNHEY and CDR2 as SMNVEV (reference sequence). Trimming took off 7 bases at V and 3 bases at J, with 19 bases between the two ends. CDR3 length: 15 residues. CDR3 amino acids: CASTPLVGTGYEQYF. The DNA for the CDR3 is TGTGCCAGCACTCCACTGGTGGGGACCGGCTACGAGCAGTACTTC.

The genes are TRBV19 and TRBJ2-2; TRBD1 matches at 8 bases. Per the germline V gene, CDR1 is LNHDA and CDR2 is SQIVND (reference sequence). V lost 4 bases to trimming and J lost 7 bases; unmatched junction nucleotides: 5. The CDR3 totals 14 residues. The CDR3 spells CASSTGQGNGELFF. CDR3 bases: TGTGCCAGTAGTACCGGACAGGGCAACGGGGAGCTGTTTTTT.

This sequence joins TRBV7-2 and TRBJ2-2, with D unclear. The germline V gene encodes CDR1 SGHTA and CDR2 FQGNSA. Trimming took off 3 bases at V and 1 base at J, with 9 bases between the two ends. The length of the CDR3 is 15 residues. The CDR3 region is CASSFGPGNTGELFF. The DNA of the CDR3 is TGTGCCAGCAGCTTTGGACCAGGGAACACCGGGGAGCTGTTTTTT.

V usage is TRBV2 and J usage is TRBJ1-1, with unresolved D. V was cut by 10 bases and J by 1 base, with 13 bases left in between. The length of the CDR3 is 13 residues. The germline V gene has CDR1 SNHLY and CDR2 FYNNEI. CDR3 protein: CATQTTPNTEAFF. CDR3 coding DNA: TGTGCCACCCAGACGACACCGAACACTGAAGCTTTCTTT.

The rearrangement links TRBV19 to TRBJ2-3, with D maybe TRBD2 (6 bases). The CDR3 has 13 residues. Germline V gene data show CDR1 as LNHDA and CDR2 as SQIVND (reference sequence). V shed 4 bases and J shed 6 bases, with 11 bases lying between them. CDR3 loop: CASSTGTRDTQYF. CDR3 sequence (DNA): TGTGCCAGTAGTACCGGGACTCGGGATACGCAGTATTTT.

Concerning this clone: Other DNA sequences of this sample code for an identical CDR3. The J gene is TRBJ2-2, the V gene TRBV7-6; TRBD2 matches at 10 bases. The germline V gene encodes CDR1 SGHVS and CDR2 FNYEAQ. The CDR3 length is 17 residues. V gave up 3 bases and J gave up 6 bases; unmatched junction bases: 10. CDR3: CASSLSGGAGAPGELFF. The CDR3 nucleotides are TGTGCCAGCAGCTTGAGCGGGGGGGCGGGGGCCCCCGGGGAGCTGTTTTTT.

The genes are TRBV7-3 and TRBJ2-3; D unresolved. CDR1 and CDR2 (germline): SGHTA, FQGTGA. Trimming removed 4 bases at V and 3 bases at J, with 8 bases between. The CDR3 is 13 residues long. The CDR3 protein is CASSSQNTDTQYF. Here the CDR3 DNA reads TGTGCCAGCAGCTCCCAGAATACAGATACGCAGTATTTT.

The rearrangement joins TRBV7-2 to TRBJ1-1; no definite D call. The germline V and J ends were trimmed by 5 bases and 8 bases, with 15 bases remaining between them. CDR3 size: 13 residues. Per germline, CDR1 SGHTA and CDR2 FQGNSA. The CDR3 DNA reads TGTGCCAGCAGCCAACGGTCTACCGCCGAAGCTTTCTTT. The encoded protein is CASSQRSTAEAFF.

V and J are TRBV5-4 and TRBJ1-6; D gene unclear. Germline lookup yields CDR1 SGHNT and CDR2 YYREEE (reference sequence). This CDR3 is built from 14 residues. V was pared by 2 bases and J by 8 bases, with 11 bases between. In nucleotides, the CDR3 is TGTGCCAGCAGCTTCCGGGAAAGGGATTCACCCCTCCACTTT. This translates into CASSFRERDSPLHF. The complete variable domain, with remaining parts taken from reference TRBV5-4 and TRBJ1-6, reads ETGVTQSPTHLIKTRGQQVTLRCSSQSGHNTVSWYQQALGQGPQFIFQYYREEENGRGNFPPRFSGLQFPNYSSELNVNALELDDSALYLCASSFRERDSPLHFGNGTRLTVT.

This chain joins TRBV10-1 and TRBJ2-3, with 8 positions matching TRBD1. This CDR3 spans 14 amino acids. Per germline, CDR1 WNHNN and CDR2 SYGVQD (reference sequence). Trimming at V came to 9 bases and at J to 8 bases, leaving 13 bases not matched to a gene. The CDR3 loop is CASLPGTGLATQYF. CDR3 in DNA: TGCGCCAGTCTCCCCGGGACAGGTCTTGCTACGCAGTATTTT.

This clone has more than one count but fewer than ten. The chain links TRBV7-2 to TRBJ1-5, with D hard to call. CDR3 length: 15 residues. The V end was cut by 1 base, the J end by 3 bases, with 10 bases between. The germline CDR1 and CDR2 sequences are SGHTA and FQGNSA. The CDR3 sequence is CASSLEGTDNQPQHF. The CDR3 nucleotides read TGTGCCAGCAGCTTAGAGGGAACAGACAATCAGCCCCAGCATTTT.